A selection of T cell receptor beta chains follows, all from one sample in a study of shared clonotypes between healthy human individuals. Libraries were prepared by immunoSEQ multiplex PCR; TCRdb keeps only in-frame clonotypes and omits some of them. The sample comprises approximately 100,000 clones, 68% of which are singletons, and about 23% rests with the top ten. The sequencing input was memory CD8+ T cells sorted from blood. These receptors originate from a woman between 25 and 40 years old in good health. The CDR3 runs from the conserved cysteine through the conserved F or W. A D gene is named only where the DNA matches it firmly. Clone size, where shown, is once, few, many, or a class for clones that have expanded.

CDR3 DNA: TGTGCCAGCAGGGCGGGACTAGCCTACAATGAGCAGTTCTTC
CDR3 protein: CASRAGLAYNEQFF
D gene: TRBD2
clone size: -
J gene: TRBJ2-1
V gene: TRBV9

CDR3 DNA: TGTGCCAGCAGTGGGGGACAGGGAACCAATGAGCAGTTCTTC
CDR3 protein: CASSGGQGTNEQFF
D gene: TRBD1
clone size: -
J gene: TRBJ2-1
V gene: TRBV2

CDR3 DNA: TGTGCCAGCAGCCAAGGACTAGTCAACACCGGGGAGCTGTTTTTT
CDR3 protein: CASSQGLVNTGELFF
D gene: -
clone size: -
J gene: TRBJ2-2
V gene: TRBV14

CDR3 DNA: TGTGCCAGCAGCTTAGAATGGGGTCTAGCGGGAGTCCCGCTTCACAATGAGCAGTTCTTC
CDR3 protein: CASSLEWGLAGVPLHNEQFF
D gene: TRBD2
clone size: -
J gene: TRBJ2-1
V gene: TRBV11-2

CDR3 DNA: TGTGCCAGCAGCTTAGGCGTTTCCCATTTGAACACTGAAGCTTTCTTT
CDR3 protein: CASSLGVSHLNTEAFF
D gene: -
clone size: -
J gene: TRBJ1-1
V gene: TRBV13

CDR3 DNA: TGTGCCACCAGCAGAGATAGGGGGCCCAACACCGGGGAGCTGTTTTTT
CDR3 protein: CATSRDRGPNTGELFF
D gene: TRBD1
clone size: many
J gene: TRBJ2-2
V gene: TRBV15

CDR3 DNA: TGTGCCAGCAGCTCGGCGTGGACTAGCGGGAGGGCCTTAAATGAGCAGTTCTTC
CDR3 protein: CASSSAWTSGRALNEQFF
D gene: TRBD2
clone size: -
J gene: TRBJ2-1
V gene: TRBV7-9

CDR3 DNA: TGTGCCAGCAGCCCCAAGGGATGGGGCACTGAAGCTTTCTTT
CDR3 protein: CASSPKGWGTEAFF
D gene: -
clone size: -
J gene: TRBJ1-1
V gene: TRBV7-9

CDR3 DNA: TGCAGCGGATTACCGGGACAGGGCATGAACACTGAAGCTTTCTTT
CDR3 protein: CSGLPGQGMNTEAFF
D gene: TRBD1
clone size: -
J gene: TRBJ1-1
V gene: TRBV29-1

CDR3 DNA: TGTGCCAGCACCCAATTAAGGGGATCACCCCTCCACTTT
CDR3 protein: CASTQLRGSPLHF
D gene: -
clone size: -
J gene: TRBJ1-6
V gene: TRBV27

CDR3 DNA: TGTGCCAGCAGTACAGACAGGGCTCTATACAATGAGCAGTTCTTC
CDR3 protein: CASSTDRALYNEQFF
D gene: TRBD1
clone size: -
J gene: TRBJ2-1
V gene: TRBV6-1

CDR3 DNA: TGTGCCAGCAGTGAAGCGCAGGGGGAAGGTTCCCCCCTCCACTTT
CDR3 protein: CASSEAQGEGSPLHF
D gene: TRBD1
clone size: many
J gene: TRBJ1-6
V gene: TRBV6-1

CDR3 DNA: TGTGCCAGCAGCTTAAGCTCTTGGCAGGGGCACACCTACGAGCAGTACTTC
CDR3 protein: CASSLSSWQGHTYEQYF
D gene: -
clone size: -
J gene: TRBJ2-7
V gene: TRBV11-2

CDR3 DNA: TGCGCCAGCAGCTTGGCTAGCGGGGGTTACAATGAGCAGTTCTTC
CDR3 protein: CASSLASGGYNEQFF
D gene: TRBD2
clone size: few
J gene: TRBJ2-1
V gene: TRBV5-1

CDR3 DNA: TGTGCCAGCAGTGTTAGACAGGGGGATATCGATGAGCAGTTCTTC
CDR3 protein: CASSVRQGDIDEQFF
D gene: TRBD1
clone size: -
J gene: TRBJ2-1
V gene: TRBV25-1

CDR3 DNA: TGTGCCAGCAGCTCAAGGGCCCGGGGTACCTACGAGCAGTACTTC
CDR3 protein: CASSSRARGTYEQYF
D gene: -
clone size: -
J gene: TRBJ2-7
V gene: TRBV28

CDR3 DNA: TGTGCCAGCAGCTTATGGGAAAACACTGAAGCTTTCTTT
CDR3 protein: CASSLWENTEAFF
D gene: -
clone size: few
J gene: TRBJ1-1
V gene: TRBV7-9

CDR3 DNA: TGCGCCAGCAGCTTGGAGCTCGGGAGACTGACCCCGCAGTTCTTC
CDR3 protein: CASSLELGRLTPQFF
D gene: -
clone size: -
J gene: TRBJ2-1
V gene: TRBV5-1

CDR3 DNA: TGTGCCAGCAGCGTTCTAGCGGGATACAATGAGCAGTTCTTC
CDR3 protein: CASSVLAGYNEQFF
D gene: TRBD2
clone size: -
J gene: TRBJ2-1
V gene: TRBV9

CDR3 DNA: TGTGCCAGCACAGGCCCAAGGGAGTGGAGCACTGAAGCTTTCTTT
CDR3 protein: CASTGPREWSTEAFF
D gene: -
clone size: -
J gene: TRBJ1-1
V gene: TRBV6-1

CDR3 DNA: TGTGCCAGCACTGAGACAGGGCGCAATCAGCCCCAGCATTTT
CDR3 protein: CASTETGRNQPQHF
D gene: TRBD1
clone size: -
J gene: TRBJ1-5
V gene: TRBV2

CDR3 DNA: TGTGCCAGCAGCTTAGCCGTAGGGGGCCCAGATACGCAGTATTTT
CDR3 protein: CASSLAVGGPDTQYF
D gene: TRBD1
clone size: -
J gene: TRBJ2-3
V gene: TRBV7-2

CDR3 DNA: TGTGCCAGCAGTCCCCCTAGCGGGATAAGAGGAGATACGCAGTATTTT
CDR3 protein: CASSPPSGIRGDTQYF
D gene: TRBD2
clone size: -
J gene: TRBJ2-3
V gene: TRBV2

CDR3 DNA: TGTGCCAGCAGTGAGTCAACAGGTAGCCAAGAGACCCAGTACTTC
CDR3 protein: CASSESTGSQETQYF
D gene: -
clone size: few
J gene: TRBJ2-5
V gene: TRBV6-4

CDR3 DNA: TGCGCCAGCAAGGGACTAGCGGGAGCTTCCCCCTGGGAGCAGTACTTC
CDR3 protein: CASKGLAGASPWEQYF
D gene: TRBD2
clone size: -
J gene: TRBJ2-7
V gene: TRBV5-1

CDR3 DNA: TGTGCCAGCAGCCCGGGACAGTATAACACTGAAGCTTTCTTT
CDR3 protein: CASSPGQYNTEAFF
D gene: TRBD1
clone size: -
J gene: TRBJ1-1
V gene: TRBV7-8

CDR3 DNA: TGTGCCAGTACCCAAGCAGGGGGGCGAGGCTACACCTTC
CDR3 protein: CASTQAGGRGYTF
D gene: TRBD1
clone size: -
J gene: TRBJ1-2
V gene: TRBV19

CDR3 DNA: TGTGCCAGCAGTTTCGGACTAGCGGGGTACAATGAGCAGTTCTTC
CDR3 protein: CASSFGLAGYNEQFF
D gene: TRBD2
clone size: many
J gene: TRBJ2-1
V gene: TRBV27

CDR3 DNA: TGCAGCGTTGAACCAGCGGAGAGAGATACGCAGTATTTT
CDR3 protein: CSVEPAERDTQYF
D gene: -
clone size: -
J gene: TRBJ2-3
V gene: TRBV29-1

CDR3 DNA: TGTGCCAGCACACTCCTAGCGGGAGAGACCCAGTACTTC
CDR3 protein: CASTLLAGETQYF
D gene: TRBD2
clone size: -
J gene: TRBJ2-5
V gene: TRBV27

CDR3 DNA: TGCGCCAGCAGCCCACCTTTAGCGGGAGCCTACAATGAGCAGTTCTTC
CDR3 protein: CASSPPLAGAYNEQFF
D gene: TRBD2
clone size: -
J gene: TRBJ2-1
V gene: TRBV5-1

CDR3 DNA: TGTGCCAGCAGTAGGTCAGGGGTTTTCGATGAGCAGTTCTTC
CDR3 protein: CASSRSGVFDEQFF
D gene: -
clone size: -
J gene: TRBJ2-1
V gene: TRBV25-1

CDR3 DNA: TGTGCCAGCAGCTCCGGGACTAGCGGGAGGTGGGCCACAGATACGCAGTATTTT
CDR3 protein: CASSSGTSGRWATDTQYF
D gene: TRBD2
clone size: -
J gene: TRBJ2-3
V gene: TRBV7-2

CDR3 DNA: TGTGCCAGACAGGACACCGGGGAGCTGTTTTTT
CDR3 protein: CARQDTGELFF
D gene: -
clone size: -
J gene: TRBJ2-2
V gene: TRBV30

CDR3 DNA: TGTGCCAGCAGCCATAGGGTAGCGGGAGGGAAAGAGACCCAGTACTTC
CDR3 protein: CASSHRVAGGKETQYF
D gene: TRBD2
clone size: -
J gene: TRBJ2-5
V gene: TRBV7-2

CDR3 DNA: TGCGCCAGCAGCCAAAGGATGGGGCTAAACACTGAAGCTTTCTTT
CDR3 protein: CASSQRMGLNTEAFF
D gene: -
clone size: -
J gene: TRBJ1-1
V gene: TRBV4-1

CDR3 DNA: TGTGCCAGCAGTGAAGTTGTTGAAGCTTTCTTT
CDR3 protein: CASSEVVEAFF
D gene: -
clone size: once
J gene: TRBJ1-1
V gene: TRBV6-1

CDR3 DNA: TGCGCCAGCAGCCAGGCGGGAGGGCACACCGGGGAGCTGTTTTTT
CDR3 protein: CASSQAGGHTGELFF
D gene: TRBD2
clone size: medium-sized
J gene: TRBJ2-2
V gene: TRBV4-1

CDR3 DNA: TGTGCCAGCAGCTCCTACCAAGGCGAGCAGTACTTC
CDR3 protein: CASSSYQGEQYF
D gene: -
clone size: -
J gene: TRBJ2-7
V gene: TRBV7-2

CDR3 DNA: TGTGCCAGCAGTACTAGCTCCTACGAGCAGTACTTC
CDR3 protein: CASSTSSYEQYF
D gene: -
clone size: -
J gene: TRBJ2-7
V gene: TRBV27

CDR3 DNA: TGCGCCAGCAGCCAAGAGATCGGCAGGGTGTCCTACGAGCAGTACTTC
CDR3 protein: CASSQEIGRVSYEQYF
D gene: -
clone size: -
J gene: TRBJ2-7
V gene: TRBV4-1

CDR3 DNA: TGCGCCAGCAGCTTCGGTGGGGTTGCGAACACTGAAGCTTTCTTT
CDR3 protein: CASSFGGVANTEAFF
D gene: -
clone size: -
J gene: TRBJ1-1
V gene: TRBV5-1

CDR3 DNA: TGTGCCAGCATCAGTAGCAGAAGCTCCTACAATGAGCAGTTCTTC
CDR3 protein: CASISSRSSYNEQFF
D gene: -
clone size: few
J gene: TRBJ2-1
V gene: TRBV5-8

CDR3 DNA: TGTGCCAGCAGTGAGGAACAGGGGGGGAAAGAGACCCAGTACTTC
CDR3 protein: CASSEEQGGKETQYF
D gene: -
clone size: -
J gene: TRBJ2-5
V gene: TRBV2

CDR3 DNA: TGTGCCAGCACCTTTAGCGGGACTAGCACAGATACGCAGTATTTT
CDR3 protein: CASTFSGTSTDTQYF
D gene: TRBD2
clone size: many
J gene: TRBJ2-3
V gene: TRBV7-2

CDR3 DNA: TGTGCCAGCAGTTTAAGGAGCGAGAACACCGGGGAGCTGTTTTTT
CDR3 protein: CASSLRSENTGELFF
D gene: -
clone size: many
J gene: TRBJ2-2
V gene: TRBV6-6

CDR3 DNA: TGTGCCAGCAGCTTAGTCCCAGGGGAACTATATGGCTACACCTTC
CDR3 protein: CASSLVPGELYGYTF
D gene: -
clone size: -
J gene: TRBJ1-2
V gene: TRBV7-6

CDR3 DNA: TGTGCCAGCAGTGTAAGGGAAACCGGGGAGCTGTTTTTT
CDR3 protein: CASSVRETGELFF
D gene: -
clone size: -
J gene: TRBJ2-2
V gene: TRBV6-1

CDR3 DNA: TGTGCCAGCAGCCCCTGGGGGTGGCACAATTGTGAGCAGTTCTTC
CDR3 protein: CASSPWGWHNCEQFF
D gene: -
clone size: -
J gene: TRBJ2-1
V gene: TRBV28

CDR3 DNA: TGTGCCAGCAGCTTATGGACTAGCGGGAGAGAAGATACGCAGTATTTT
CDR3 protein: CASSLWTSGREDTQYF
D gene: TRBD2
clone size: many
J gene: TRBJ2-3
V gene: TRBV7-2

CDR3 DNA: TGTGCCAGCTCACCACAGGGTCTCATGAACACTGAAGCTTTCTTT
CDR3 protein: CASSPQGLMNTEAFF
D gene: -
clone size: -
J gene: TRBJ1-1
V gene: TRBV18

CDR3 DNA: TGCAGCGAAGGGTCCTGGGGGAACTCCTACGAGCAGTACTTC
CDR3 protein: CSEGSWGNSYEQYF
D gene: -
clone size: once
J gene: TRBJ2-7
V gene: TRBV29-1

CDR3 DNA: TGTGCCAGCAGTTCACCGACGAAGGATAACAATGAGCAGTTCTTC
CDR3 protein: CASSSPTKDNNEQFF
D gene: -
clone size: -
J gene: TRBJ2-1
V gene: TRBV27

CDR3 DNA: TGTGCCAGCACCCCACTAGCGGGAGACGAGACCCAGTACTTC
CDR3 protein: CASTPLAGDETQYF
D gene: TRBD2
clone size: few
J gene: TRBJ2-5
V gene: TRBV6-5

CDR3 DNA: TGCGCCAGCAAGGCTCGGGAGAACACTGAAGCTTTCTTT
CDR3 protein: CASKARENTEAFF
D gene: -
clone size: -
J gene: TRBJ1-1
V gene: TRBV10-1

CDR3 DNA: TGTGCCAGCAGCTCGGACAGGGAGGGGACCCAGTACTTC
CDR3 protein: CASSSDREGTQYF
D gene: -
clone size: -
J gene: TRBJ2-5
V gene: TRBV21-1

CDR3 DNA: TGCGCCAGCAGCGACACGACCCGGACAGGGCCTAATTCACCCCTCCACTTT
CDR3 protein: CASSDTTRTGPNSPLHF
D gene: TRBD1
clone size: -
J gene: TRBJ1-6
V gene: TRBV5-1

CDR3 DNA: TGTGCCAGCAGCTCCTCCGGGACTATAACCGGGGAGCTGTTTTTT
CDR3 protein: CASSSSGTITGELFF
D gene: TRBD2
clone size: few
J gene: TRBJ2-2
V gene: TRBV11-2

CDR3 DNA: TGTGCCATCAGTGAGTTGGGGGGCCCCTATGGCTACACCTTC
CDR3 protein: CAISELGGPYGYTF
D gene: -
clone size: -
J gene: TRBJ1-2
V gene: TRBV10-3

CDR3 DNA: TGTGCCAGCAACCCGCGGAGCTCCTATAATTCACCCCTCCACTTT
CDR3 protein: CASNPRSSYNSPLHF
D gene: -
clone size: -
J gene: TRBJ1-6
V gene: TRBV28